This T cell receptor beta chain stems from a study of blood T cell repertoires in COVID-19. Study-level information: Researchers got acute and convalescent COVID-19 samples from the United States, Italy and Spain.

There are 16 residues in the CDR3. Some clones are missing from TCRdb's copy, which holds only in-frame ones; the method was immunoSEQ multiplex PCR. The sample carries about 83,000 clones, roughly 86% recorded once. Sequencing used peripheral blood. The chain links TRBV21-1 to TRBJ2-1; the D call TRBD2 from the table was never checked on the DNA. TRBV21-1 is listed as a pseudogene. The clonotype comes from a man aged 45-65 years with active COVID-19. As DNA, the CDR3 is TGTGCCAGCAGCAAGGGGCTAGCGGGAGGGCCATATGAGCAGTTCTTC. As protein: CASSKGLAGGPYEQFF.